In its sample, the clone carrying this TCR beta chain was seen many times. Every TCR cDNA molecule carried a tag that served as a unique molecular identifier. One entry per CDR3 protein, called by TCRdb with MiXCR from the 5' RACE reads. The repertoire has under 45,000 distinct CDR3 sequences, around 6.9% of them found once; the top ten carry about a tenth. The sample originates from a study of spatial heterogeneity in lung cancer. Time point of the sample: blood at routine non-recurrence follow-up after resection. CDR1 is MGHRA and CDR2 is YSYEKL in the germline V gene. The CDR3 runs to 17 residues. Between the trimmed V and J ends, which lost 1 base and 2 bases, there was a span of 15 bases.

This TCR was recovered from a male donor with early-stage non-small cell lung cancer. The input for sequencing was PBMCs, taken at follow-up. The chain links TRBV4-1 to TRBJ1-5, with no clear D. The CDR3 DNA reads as TGCGCCAGCAGCCAAGGAGAGAGGGAAGGCGGCAATCAGCCCCAGCATTTT. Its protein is CASSQGEREGGNQPQHF.